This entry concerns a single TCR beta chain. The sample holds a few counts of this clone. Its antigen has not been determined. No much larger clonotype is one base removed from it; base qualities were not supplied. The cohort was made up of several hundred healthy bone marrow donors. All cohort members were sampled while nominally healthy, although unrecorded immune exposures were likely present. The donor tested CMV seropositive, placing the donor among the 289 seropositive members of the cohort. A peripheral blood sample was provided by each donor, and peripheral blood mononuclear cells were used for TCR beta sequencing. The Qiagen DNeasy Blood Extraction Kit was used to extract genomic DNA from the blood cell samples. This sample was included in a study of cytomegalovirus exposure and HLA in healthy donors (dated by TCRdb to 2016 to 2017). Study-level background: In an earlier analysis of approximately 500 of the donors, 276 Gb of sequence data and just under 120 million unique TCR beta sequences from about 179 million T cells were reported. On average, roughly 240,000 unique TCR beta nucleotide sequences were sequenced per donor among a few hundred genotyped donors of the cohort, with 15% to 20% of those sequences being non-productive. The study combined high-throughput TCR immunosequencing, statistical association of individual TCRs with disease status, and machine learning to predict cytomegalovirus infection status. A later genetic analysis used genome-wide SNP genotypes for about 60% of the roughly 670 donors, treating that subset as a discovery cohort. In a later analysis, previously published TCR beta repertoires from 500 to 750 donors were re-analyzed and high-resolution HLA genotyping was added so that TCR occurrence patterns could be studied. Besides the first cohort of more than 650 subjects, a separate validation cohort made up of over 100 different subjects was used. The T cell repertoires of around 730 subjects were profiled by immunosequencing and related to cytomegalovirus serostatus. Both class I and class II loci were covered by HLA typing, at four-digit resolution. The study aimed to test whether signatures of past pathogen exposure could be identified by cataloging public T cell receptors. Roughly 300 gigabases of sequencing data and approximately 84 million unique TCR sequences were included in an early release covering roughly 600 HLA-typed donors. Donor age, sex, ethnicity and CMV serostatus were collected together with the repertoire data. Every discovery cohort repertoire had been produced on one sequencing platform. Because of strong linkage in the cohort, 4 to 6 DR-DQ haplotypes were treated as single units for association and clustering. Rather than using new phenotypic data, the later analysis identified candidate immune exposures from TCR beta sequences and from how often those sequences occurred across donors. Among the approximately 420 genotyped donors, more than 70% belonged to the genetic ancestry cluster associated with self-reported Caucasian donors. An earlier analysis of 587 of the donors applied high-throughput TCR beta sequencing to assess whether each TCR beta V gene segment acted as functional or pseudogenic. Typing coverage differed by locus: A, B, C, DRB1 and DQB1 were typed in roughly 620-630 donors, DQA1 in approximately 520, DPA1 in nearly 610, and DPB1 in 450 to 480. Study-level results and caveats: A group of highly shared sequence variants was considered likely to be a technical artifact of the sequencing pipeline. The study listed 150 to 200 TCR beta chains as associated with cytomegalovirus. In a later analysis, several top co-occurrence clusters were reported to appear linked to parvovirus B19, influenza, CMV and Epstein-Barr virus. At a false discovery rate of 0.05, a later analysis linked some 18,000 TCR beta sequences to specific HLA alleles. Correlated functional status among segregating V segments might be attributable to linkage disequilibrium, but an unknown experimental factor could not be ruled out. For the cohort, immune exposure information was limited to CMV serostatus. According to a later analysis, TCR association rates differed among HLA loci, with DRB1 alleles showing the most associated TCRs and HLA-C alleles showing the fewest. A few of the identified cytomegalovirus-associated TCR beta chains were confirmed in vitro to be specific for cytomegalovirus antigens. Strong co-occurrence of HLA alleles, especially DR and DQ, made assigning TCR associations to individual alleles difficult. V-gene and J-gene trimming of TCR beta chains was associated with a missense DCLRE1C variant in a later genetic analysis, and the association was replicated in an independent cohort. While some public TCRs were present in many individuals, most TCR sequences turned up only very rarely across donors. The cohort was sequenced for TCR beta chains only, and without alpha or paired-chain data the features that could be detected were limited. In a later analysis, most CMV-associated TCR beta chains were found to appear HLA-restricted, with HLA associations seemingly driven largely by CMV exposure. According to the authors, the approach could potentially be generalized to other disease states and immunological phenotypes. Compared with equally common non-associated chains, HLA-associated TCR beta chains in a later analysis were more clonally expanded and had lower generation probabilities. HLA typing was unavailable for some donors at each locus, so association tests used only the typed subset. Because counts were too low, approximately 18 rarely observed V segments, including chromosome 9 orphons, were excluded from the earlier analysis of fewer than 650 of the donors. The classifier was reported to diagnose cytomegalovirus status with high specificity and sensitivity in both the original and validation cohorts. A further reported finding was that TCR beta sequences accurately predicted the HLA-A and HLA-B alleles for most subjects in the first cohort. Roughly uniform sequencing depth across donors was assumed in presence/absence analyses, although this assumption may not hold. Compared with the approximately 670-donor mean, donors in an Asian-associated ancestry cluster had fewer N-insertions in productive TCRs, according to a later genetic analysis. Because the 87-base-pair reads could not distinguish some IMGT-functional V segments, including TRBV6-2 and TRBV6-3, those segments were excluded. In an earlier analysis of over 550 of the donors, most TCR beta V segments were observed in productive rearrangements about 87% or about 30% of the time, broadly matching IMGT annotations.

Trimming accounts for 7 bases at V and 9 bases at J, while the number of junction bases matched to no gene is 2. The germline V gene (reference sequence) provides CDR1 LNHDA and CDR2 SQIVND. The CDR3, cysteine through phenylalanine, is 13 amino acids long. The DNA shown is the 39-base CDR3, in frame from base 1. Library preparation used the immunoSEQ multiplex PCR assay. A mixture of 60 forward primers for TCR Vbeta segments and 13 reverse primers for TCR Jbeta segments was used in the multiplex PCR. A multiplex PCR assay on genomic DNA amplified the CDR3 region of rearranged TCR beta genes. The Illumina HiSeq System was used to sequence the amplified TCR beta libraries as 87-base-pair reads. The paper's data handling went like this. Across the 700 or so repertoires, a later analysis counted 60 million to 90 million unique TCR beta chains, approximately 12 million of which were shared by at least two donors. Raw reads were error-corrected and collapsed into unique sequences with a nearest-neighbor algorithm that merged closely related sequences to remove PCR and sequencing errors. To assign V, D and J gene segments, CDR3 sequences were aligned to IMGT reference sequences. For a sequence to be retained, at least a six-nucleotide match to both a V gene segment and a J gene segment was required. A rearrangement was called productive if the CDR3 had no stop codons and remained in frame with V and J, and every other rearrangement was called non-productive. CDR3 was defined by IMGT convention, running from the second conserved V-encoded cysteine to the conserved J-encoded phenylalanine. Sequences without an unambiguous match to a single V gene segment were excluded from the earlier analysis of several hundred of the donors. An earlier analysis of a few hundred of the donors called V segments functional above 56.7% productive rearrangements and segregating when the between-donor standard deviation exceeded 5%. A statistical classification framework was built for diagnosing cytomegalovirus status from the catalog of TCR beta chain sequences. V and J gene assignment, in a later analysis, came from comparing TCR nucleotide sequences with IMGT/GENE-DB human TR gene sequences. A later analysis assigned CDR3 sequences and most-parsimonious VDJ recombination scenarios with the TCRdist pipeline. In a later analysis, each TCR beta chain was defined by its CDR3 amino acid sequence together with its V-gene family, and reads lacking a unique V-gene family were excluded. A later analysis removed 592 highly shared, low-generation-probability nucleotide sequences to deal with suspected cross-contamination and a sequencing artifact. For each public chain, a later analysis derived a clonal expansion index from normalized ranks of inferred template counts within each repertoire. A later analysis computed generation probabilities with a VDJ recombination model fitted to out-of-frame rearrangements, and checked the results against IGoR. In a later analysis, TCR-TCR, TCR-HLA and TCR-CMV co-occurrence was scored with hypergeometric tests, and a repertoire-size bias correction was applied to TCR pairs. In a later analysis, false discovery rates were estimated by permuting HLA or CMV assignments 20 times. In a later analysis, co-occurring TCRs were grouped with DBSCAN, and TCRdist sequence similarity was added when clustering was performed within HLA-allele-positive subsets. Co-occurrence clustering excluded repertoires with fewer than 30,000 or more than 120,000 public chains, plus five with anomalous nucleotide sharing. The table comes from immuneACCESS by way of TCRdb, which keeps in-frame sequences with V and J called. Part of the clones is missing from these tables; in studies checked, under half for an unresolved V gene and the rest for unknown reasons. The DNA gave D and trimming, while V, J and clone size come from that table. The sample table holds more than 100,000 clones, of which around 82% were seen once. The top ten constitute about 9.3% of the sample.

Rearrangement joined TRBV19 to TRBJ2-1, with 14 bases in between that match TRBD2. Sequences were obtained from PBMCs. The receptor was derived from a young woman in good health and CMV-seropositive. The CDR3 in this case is CASKTSGRGEQFF. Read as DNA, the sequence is TGTGCCAGTAAGACTAGCGGGAGGGGTGAGCAGTTCTTC.